This T cell receptor beta chain was observed in a study of T cell clones after liver transplantation. Across the whole study: Tolerant meant at least one year fully off immunosuppression without liver enzymes above twice normal. Study-wide results and caveats: Circulating graft-donor-reactive CD4 TCRbeta sequences fell significantly post-transplant in most of the 8 subjects. Donor-reactive sequences fell more than third party-reactive ones, suggesting partial deletion. Rather than being deleted, graft donor-reactive T cells may have moved into the graft.

TCRdb's copy holds only in-frame clones and misses some; the assay was immunoSEQ multiplex PCR. The table shows under 85,000 clones, with 75% to 85% occurring only once. V lost 3 bases and J lost 4; bases outside the gene matches: 6. This CDR3 has 15 amino acids. CDR1 MRHNA and CDR2 SNTAGT come from the germline V gene. As for this clone: The antigen is unknown.

The input for sequencing was CD4+ T cells from blood, taken 12 months after liver transplant. The TCR was taken from a human patient who received a liver transplant. Some T cells here may be from the graft donor. The rearrangement uses TRBV6-4 and TRBJ2-1; 7 nucleotides match TRBD2. Here the CDR3 reads CASSDVGGPYNEQFF. The CDR3 bases are TGTGCCAGCAGTGATGTGGGAGGGCCGTACAATGAGCAGTTCTTC.